These 30 T cell receptor beta chains were sequenced from one sample in a study of cytomegalovirus exposure and HLA in healthy donors. The PCR was carried out with 60 Vbeta primers and 13 Jbeta primers. Produced via immunoSEQ multiplex PCR; TCRdb's table is partial and in-frame only. Among 95,000 to 130,000 clones listed, approximately 80% were seen once. Sequencing used PBMCs. The receptors here all came from a woman in her thirties in good health and CMV-seronegative.

In this sample, this clone turned up once. The rearrangement uses TRBV19 and TRBJ2-7; D unclear. The CDR3 is made up of 13 amino acids. CDR1 is LNHDA, CDR2 SQIVND, per germline (reference sequence). The V and J ends lost 2 bases and 1 base respectively, with 6 bases between them. The CDR3 protein is CASSITPSYEQYF. In DNA, the CDR3 is TGTGCCAGTAGTATAACACCTTCCTACGAGCAGTACTTC. The full variable domain, in which reference TRBV19 and TRBJ2-7 provide the parts outside the CDR3, is DGGITQSPKYLFRKEGQNVTLSCEQNLNHDAMYWYRQDPGQGLRLIYYSQIVNDFQKGDIAEGYSVSREKKESFPLTVTSAQKNPTAFYLCASSITPSYEQYFGPGTRLTVT.

This CDR3 is CASSQERYQPQHF. CDR3 coding DNA: TGTGCCAGCAGCCAAGAGAGGTACCAGCCCCAGCATTTT. J is TRBJ1-5 and V is TRBV7-8; D not resolved. The ends were cut back, 5 bases at V and 7 bases at J, with 12 bases in the middle. Germline V lookup: CDR1 SGHVS, CDR2 FQNEAQ. This CDR3 comprises 13 residues.

This clone was detected only once. V usage is TRBV10-2 and J usage is TRBJ2-7; D is possibly TRBD1 (7 bases). V was cut by 10 bases and J by 1 base, with 17 bases left in between. CDR1 and CDR2 from the germline V gene are WSHSY and SAAADI. The CDR3 is 14 residues long. The CDR3 DNA follows: TGCGCCACCGCGCGGGACAGAGGTTCCTACGAGCAGTACTTC. Translated, it gives CATARDRGSYEQYF.

This chain uses TRBV10-2 with TRBJ1-1; no clear D gene. The CDR3 totals 13 residues. Per germline, CDR1 WSHSY and CDR2 SAAADI. Trimming left V 0 bases short and J 2 bases short, with 4 bases between. The CDR3 loop reads CASSESKNTEAFF. The CDR3 DNA sequence: TGCGCCAGCAGTGAGTCTAAAAACACTGAAGCTTTCTTT.

The J gene is TRBJ2-3, the V gene TRBV11-3; D unresolved. CDR1 SGHNT and CDR2 YENEEA come from the germline V gene. Trimming shortened V by 1 base and J by 6 bases, and 20 bases separated the two germline ends. The CDR3 has 17 amino acids. The CDR3 region is CASSLAFDPKLRDTQYF. Here the CDR3 DNA reads TGTGCCAGCAGCTTAGCCTTTGACCCAAAACTAAGGGATACGCAGTATTTT.

Turning to this clone: Additional DNA sequences in this sample encode the identical CDR3. The chain links TRBV13 to TRBJ2-3; TRBD2 matches at 9 bases. Trimming took 4 bases from V and 6 from J; bases not matched to a gene: 17. Germline values: CDR1 PRHDT, CDR2 FYEKMQ (reference sequence). This CDR3 has 18 residues. The CDR3 protein is CASSSPAGGVSRGDTQYF. The CDR3 nucleotides are TGTGCCAGCAGCTCACCCGCGGGGGGGGTCTCCCGAGGGGATACGCAGTATTTT.

The V gene is TRBV7-9, the J gene TRBJ2-5, with D possibly being TRBD1 (5 bases). The CDR3 has 15 amino acids. Germline assignment: CDR1 SEHNR and CDR2 FQNEAQ (reference sequence). The ends were cut back, 3 bases at V and 2 bases at J, with 13 bases in the middle. The DNA of the CDR3 is TGTGCCAGCAGCTTCACCTCGGCAGGGCAAGAGACCCAGTACTTC. Translation gives CASSFTSAGQETQYF.

V is TRBV5-5 and J is TRBJ1-1, with D uncertain. The germline gives CDR1 SGHKS, CDR2 YYEKEE (reference sequence). V lost 0 bases and J lost 0, with 6 bases in between. This CDR3 contains 14 residues. CDR3 residues: CASSLASMNTEAFF. DNA of the CDR3: TGTGCCAGCAGCTTGGCCAGTATGAACACTGAAGCTTTCTTT.

This clone was seen repeatedly, ten times or more. The chain is built from TRBV10-2 and TRBJ2-1; 8 bases are a match to TRBD2. V trimming: 6 bases; J trimming: 2 bases; junction bases outside the gene matches: 6. The CDR3 runs 15 residues. Looked up from germline, CDR1 is WSHSY and CDR2 is SAAADI. CDR3 sequence (DNA): TGCGCCAGCAGCGAGACTAGCGCCACCTACAATGAGCAGTTCTTC. It encodes CASSETSATYNEQFF.

The J gene is TRBJ2-5, the V gene TRBV4-2; tentatively, D is TRBD1 (8 bases). CDR1 LGHNA and CDR2 YNFKEQ come from the germline V gene. The CDR3 totals 15 residues. V lost 2 bases, J lost 2 bases, and 12 bases lay in between. In DNA form, the CDR3 reads TGTGCCAGCAGCCAAACAGGGGGAGGGCAAGAGACCCAGTACTTC. Translation: CASSQTGGGQETQYF.

This sequence joins TRBV7-9 and TRBJ2-1; TRBD2 agrees at 9 bases. The V segment lost 5 bases and the J segment 6 bases; nucleotides outside the gene matches: 11. The CDR3 covers 16 residues. In germline, CDR1 is SEHNR, CDR2 FQNEAQ (reference sequence). CDR3 DNA sequence: TGTGCCAGCAGCCCAGCGGGCGGGAGGGCCGCCAATGAGCAGTTCTTC. This codes for CASSPAGGRAANEQFF.

The sample holds a few counts of this clone. The chain links TRBV27 to TRBJ2-7; maybe TRBD2 (7 bases). Trimming removed 3 bases at V and 1 base at J, with 19 bases between. This CDR3 is 17 amino acids long. Germline V CDR1 and CDR2: MNHEY, SMNVEV (reference sequence). The CDR3 loop reads CASSLGGGEGSSYEQYF. In nucleotides, the CDR3 is TGTGCCAGCAGTTTGGGAGGGGGGGAAGGCTCATCCTACGAGCAGTACTTC.

The rearrangement links TRBV6-1 to TRBJ2-5, with unresolved D. Trimming removed 4 bases from V and 0 bases from J, with 12 bases in between. CDR1 is MNHNS and CDR2 is SASEGT in the germline V gene. This CDR3 is 15 amino acids long. The DNA for the CDR3 is TGTGCCAGCAGTGGATCGACCGGGTACCAAGAGACCCAGTACTTC. It codes for CASSGSTGYQETQYF.

The chain carries TRBV2 and TRBJ2-1, with 10 bases matching TRBD2. The CDR3 spans 15 residues. The germline V gene has CDR1 SNHLY and CDR2 FYNNEI. J was trimmed by 8 bases and V by 6 bases; bases with no gene match: 10. The CDR3 here is CASSLLAGMGDEQFF. The CDR3 DNA is TGTGCCAGCAGCCTACTAGCGGGAATGGGAGATGAGCAGTTCTTC.

In this sample, this clone turned up a few times. The J gene is TRBJ2-5, the V gene TRBV5-1; TRBD2 agrees at 7 bases. The J call may not be correct, given that the DNA end is closer to TRBJ2-7. CDR3 length equals 14 residues. CDR1 and CDR2 from the germline V gene are SGHRS and YFSETQ. The CDR3 nucleotides read TGCGCCAGCAGCTTGGCCGGGGGGTCCTACGAGCAGTACTTC. Translating gives CASSLAGGSYEQYF.

This clone was counted once. The chain uses TRBV9 and TRBJ2-7, with D perhaps matching TRBD2 (6 bases). V was trimmed by 4 bases and J by 4 bases, leaving 18 bases between them. The CDR3 consists of 15 residues. Germline V gives CDR1 SGDLS, CDR2 YYNGEE. The CDR3: CASSPEPGLLYEQYF. The CDR3 nucleotides are TGTGCCAGCAGCCCAGAGCCGGGACTCCTATACGAGCAGTACTTC.

The CDR3 region has the DNA TGCGCCAGCAGCTTATCCGGGACCACAGGGACAGATACGCAGTATTTT. This codes for CASSLSGTTGTDTQYF. V and J are TRBV5-1 and TRBJ2-3; tentative D call: TRBD1 (6 bases). Germline V gene lookup returns CDR1 SGHRS and CDR2 YFSETQ. The CDR3 runs 16 residues. V dropped 2 bases and J dropped 3 bases, with 16 bases sitting between them.

The J gene is TRBJ2-7, the V gene TRBV7-9, with TRBD1 matching over 10 bases. The CDR3 extends over 16 amino acids. V trimming: 5 bases; J trimming: 6 bases; junction bases outside the gene matches: 13. CDR1 is SEHNR and CDR2 is FQNEAQ in the germline V gene (reference sequence). CDR3 nucleotide sequence: TGTGCCAGCAGCCCAGACGGACAGGGGGTGAACGGCGAGCAGTACTTC. As protein: CASSPDGQGVNGEQYF.

The chain links TRBV5-1 to TRBJ1-4; TRBD1 is a possible D gene (6 bases). The CDR3 is 15 residues long. CDR1 is SGHRS, CDR2 YFSETQ, per germline. V shed 4 bases and J shed 3 bases, with 13 bases lying between them. The CDR3 sequence is CASSMRGGANEKLFF. CDR3 DNA sequence: TGCGCCAGCAGCATGAGGGGGGGCGCTAATGAAAAACTGTTTTTT.

The rearrangement uses TRBV4-1 and TRBJ1-3, with D possibly matching TRBD1 (5 bases). The CDR3 length is 18 residues. Germline CDR1 and CDR2: MGHRA and YSYEKL. V lost 2 bases, J lost 1 base, and 18 bases lay in between. The CDR3 region has the DNA TGCGCCAGCAGCCAAACGTCGGCCCAGGGCGATTCTGGAAACACCATATATTTT. As protein: CASSQTSAQGDSGNTIYF.

By share, this clone ranks as medium-sized. The chain couples TRBV5-4 to TRBJ2-1; TRBD1 matches 9 bases. The length of the CDR3 is 15 residues. Germline CDR1 reads SGHNT; CDR2 reads YYREEE (reference sequence). Germline trimming cut 0 bases from V and 9 bases from J; bases unmatched to any gene: 7. CDR3 sequence reads: CASSLGTGVLTEQFF. CDR3 bases: TGTGCCAGCAGCTTGGGGACAGGGGTGTTAACTGAGCAGTTCTTC.

This chain connects TRBV9 to TRBJ2-3; perhaps TRBD2 as D (5 bases). V lost 3 bases and J 2 bases, leaving 16 bases between the germline ends. Germline V gene data show CDR1 as SGDLS and CDR2 as YYNGEE. This CDR3 comprises 16 residues. The CDR3 DNA follows: TGTGCCAGCAGCGGCCCCATCCGGGGATCCACAGATACGCAGTATTTT. This codes for CASSGPIRGSTDTQYF.

The chain has TRBV5-1 and TRBJ2-3; D possibly corresponds to TRBD2 (5 bases). Trimming stripped 4 bases from V and 6 bases from J, with 18 bases between. The CDR3 extends over 15 amino acids. CDR1 is SGHRS, CDR2 YFSETQ, per germline. Here the CDR3 DNA reads TGCGCCAGCAGCCTCCGAGGACTCTTTCGGGATACGCAGTATTTT. This gives the protein CASSLRGLFRDTQYF.

Comments on this clone: An end of the junction does not agree with germline; a read error may underlie this. J is TRBJ2-3 and V is TRBV7-7; D unclear. The CDR3 is 13 amino acids. CDR1 and CDR2 from the germline V gene are SSHAT and FNYEAQ (reference sequence). Here the CDR3 reads CASSFRPGDTQYF. In DNA, the CDR3 is TGTGCTAGCAGCTTTAGACCCGGGGATACGCAGTATTTT.

This chain joins TRBV7-2 and TRBJ2-3, with 12 bases that match TRBD2. Germline CDR1 SGHTA, CDR2 FQGNSA. The CDR3 sequence is 16 residues long. V lost 4 bases to trimming and J lost 3 bases; unmatched junction nucleotides: 5. CDR3 nucleotides: TGTGCCAGCAGCTCCCTAGCGGGAGGGCCGACAGATACGCAGTATTTT. The encoded protein is CASSSLAGGPTDTQYF.

The chain recombines TRBV5-6 with TRBJ2-4; 7 positions match TRBD1. The CDR3 consists of 14 residues. Trimming at V came to 5 bases and at J to 4 bases, leaving 6 bases not matched to a gene. The germline V gene has CDR1 SGHDT and CDR2 YYEEEE. CDR3 sequence (DNA): TGTGCCAGCAGACCGGACAGGACGAAAAACATTCAGTACTTC. It codes for CASRPDRTKNIQYF.

This sequence joins TRBV6-5 and TRBJ2-2; possible D gene TRBD2, 6 bases. CDR3 size: 13 residues. The V end lost 7 bases, the J end lost 6 bases, and 12 bases lay between the germline ends. Per the germline V gene, CDR1 is MNHEY and CDR2 is SVGAGI. The CDR3 DNA sequence: TGTGCCAGCACGGGGGTCCCGGCCGGGGAGCTGTTTTTT. Its translation: CASTGVPAGELFF.

J is TRBJ2-3 and V is TRBV5-1, with 8 bases identical to TRBD2. With 0 bases clipped from V and 4 bases from J, the junction kept 16 bases outside the gene matches. The CDR3 has 19 amino acids. Germline loops: CDR1 SGHRS, CDR2 YFSETQ. This chain's CDR3 is CASSLAREGRSKGSDTQYF. The CDR3 DNA reads TGCGCCAGCAGCTTGGCCCGGGAGGGGAGGAGTAAGGGATCAGATACGCAGTATTTT.

The DNA of the CDR3 is TGCGCCAGCAGCTTGGCTTCAGGGGGAGGAGAGACCCAGTACTTC. This sequence encodes CASSLASGGGETQYF. The gene calls are TRBV5-1 and TRBJ2-5, with D maybe TRBD1 (7 bases). Trimming removed 0 bases from V and 4 bases from J, with 13 bases in between. Per germline, CDR1 SGHRS and CDR2 YFSETQ. There are 15 residues in the CDR3.

The chain combines TRBV7-9 with TRBJ2-4; D may be TRBD2 (7 bases). This CDR3 has 17 residues. Germline values: CDR1 SEHNR, CDR2 FQNEAQ (reference sequence). Trimming took 2 bases from V and 1 from J, leaving 15 bases between them. This CDR3 is CASSLQRGAAAKNIQYF. CDR3 sequence (DNA): TGTGCCAGCAGCTTACAACGGGGGGCGGCGGCCAAAAACATTCAGTACTTC. The full variable domain, with the rest looked up from reference TRBV7-9 and TRBJ2-4, is DTGVSQNPRHKITKRGQNVTFRCDPISEHNRLYWYRQTLGQGPEFLTYFQNEAQLEKSRLLSDRFSAERPKGSFSTLEIQRTEQGDSAMYLCASSLQRGAAAKNIQYFGAGTRLSVL.